This T cell receptor beta chain was documented in a study of blood T cell repertoires in COVID-19. Study-level background: The analysed material was cDNA or gDNA that came from T cells, B-cell-depleted T cells, or PBMCs.

Across about 22 US areas, participants ranged in age from about 18 to 89 years. Either two negative PCRs, clearance, or symptom resolution qualified Cohort 3 donors as recovered. Authors' data handling: Amplifying reference gene primers gave estimates of nucleated cell counts. Sequencing was performed with immunoSEQ multiplex PCR; in TCRdb, only in-frame clones are kept and a portion is missing. V, J and clone size were drawn from that table, and D and trimming were deduced from the DNA. The sample contains more than 450,000 clones, about nine tenths of which appear only once. The receptor was derived from a woman between 18 and 29 years old who had recovered from COVID-19. Sequenced input: PBMCs or T cells enriched from blood (not recorded which).

CDR3 nucleotide sequence: TGTGCCAGCACCCATAATCCGAGGACCGGGGAGCTGTTTTTT. Translating it yields CASTHNPRTGELFF. The chain has TRBV7-2 and TRBJ2-2; D is unresolved. CDR3 length: 14 amino acids. Germline V gene sequence: CDR1 SGHTA, CDR2 FQGNSA. Trimming took 7 bases from V and 5 from J, leaving 14 bases between them. Looking up the rest from reference TRBV7-2 and TRBJ2-2 gives the full variable domain: GAGVSQSPSNKVTEKGKDVELRCDPISGHTALYWYRQSLGQGLEFLIYFQGNSAPDKSGLPSDRFSAERTGGSVSTLTIQRTQQEDSAVYLCASTHNPRTGELFFGEGSRLTVL.